Below, one T cell receptor beta chain is given with its context. Its antigen is unknown. The second PCR ran roughly 6 to 11 cycles with a sample-barcoded 5' primer and J-beta primers. A single record per CDR3 protein comes from TCRdb applying MiXCR to the 5' RACE reads. The sample yields roughly 730,000 distinct CDR3 sequences, roughly three fifths seen once. V was clipped by 6 bases and J by 2 bases; unmatched bases: 7. Germline CDR1 reads MNHEY; CDR2 reads SVGAGI. This CDR3 spans 14 amino acids. These data are taken from a study of blood T cells in healthy people across ages. Broader study findings: It was found that TCR beta diversity correlated strongly with the percentage of naive T cells.

The sequencing input was blood. This chain links TRBV6-5 with TRBJ2-7, with TRBD1 matching over 7 bases. The TCR sequence derives from a man aged 40-50 years in good health. The CDR3 loop reads CASRRQGRAYEQYF. The CDR3 DNA sequence: TGTGCCAGCAGACGACAGGGAAGGGCCTACGAGCAGTACTTC.